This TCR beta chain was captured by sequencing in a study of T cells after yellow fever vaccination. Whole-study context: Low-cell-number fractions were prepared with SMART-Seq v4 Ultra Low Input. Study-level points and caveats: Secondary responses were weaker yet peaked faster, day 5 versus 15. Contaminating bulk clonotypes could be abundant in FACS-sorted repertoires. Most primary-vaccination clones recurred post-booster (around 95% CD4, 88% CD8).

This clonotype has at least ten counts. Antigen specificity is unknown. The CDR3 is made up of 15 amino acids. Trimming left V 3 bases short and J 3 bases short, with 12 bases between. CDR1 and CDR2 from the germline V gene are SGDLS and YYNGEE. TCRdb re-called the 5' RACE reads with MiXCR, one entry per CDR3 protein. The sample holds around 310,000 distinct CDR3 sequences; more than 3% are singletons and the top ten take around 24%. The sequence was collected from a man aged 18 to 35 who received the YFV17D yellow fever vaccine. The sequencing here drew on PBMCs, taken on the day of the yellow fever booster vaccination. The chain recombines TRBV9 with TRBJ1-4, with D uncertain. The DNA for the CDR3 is TGTGCCAGCAGCGCCGAAGGGCTATCTAATGAAAAACTGTTTTTT. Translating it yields CASSAEGLSNEKLFF.